These 28 T cell receptor beta chains came from one sample sequenced in a study of T cell changes during pregnancy in multiple sclerosis. The repertoire was sequenced with immunoSEQ multiplex PCR; TCRdb's copy has only in-frame clones and lacks some. The repertoire includes roughly 48,000 clones, around 95% of them detected once, and approximately 5.6% sits in the top ten. The source material was CD8+ T cells from peripheral blood mononuclear cells, sampled in the first trimester of pregnancy. These receptors came from a female donor with multiple sclerosis, enrolled in a pregnancy study.

The chain combines TRBV19 with TRBJ2-7; 10 bases map to TRBD1. The CDR3 covers 15 residues. The germline V gene encodes CDR1 LNHDA and CDR2 SQIVND (reference sequence). Trimming removed 5 bases from V and 1 base from J; junction bases left unmatched: 5. CDR3 in DNA: TGTGCCAGTAGTTCCTGGACAGGGGGATCCTACGAGCAGTACTTC. Translating it yields CASSSWTGGSYEQYF.

The V and J genes are TRBV4-1 and TRBJ1-1; tentatively, D is TRBD1 (6 bases). The CDR3 consists of 14 residues. V lost 1 base and J lost 4, with 10 bases in between. From germline, CDR1 is MGHRA and CDR2 YSYEKL. The CDR3 spells CASSQVLGATEAFF. CDR3 nucleotide sequence: TGCGCCAGCAGCCAAGTATTGGGGGCCACTGAAGCTTTCTTT.

This chain connects TRBV4-1 to TRBJ1-6; 11 bases are a match to TRBD1. V was pared by 4 bases and J by 8 bases, with 1 base of the junction left unmatched. The CDR3 runs to 14 residues. Germline V gene data show CDR1 as MGHRA and CDR2 as YSYEKL. The CDR3, as DNA: TGCGCCAGCAGCCTGGGACAGGGGGATTCACCCCTCCACTTT. Protein: CASSLGQGDSPLHF.

The chain links TRBV28 to TRBJ1-1, with D uncertain. The V gene lost 2 bases and the J gene lost 0 bases, with 7 bases spanning the gap. Germline CDR1 is MDHEN and CDR2 is SYDVKM. The CDR3 runs 14 residues. The CDR3 is CASSLEGMNTEAFF. In DNA, the CDR3 is TGTGCCAGCAGTTTAGAGGGAATGAACACTGAAGCTTTCTTT.

J is TRBJ2-7 and V is TRBV19; weak D call: TRBD1 (6 bases). This CDR3 region has 14 residues. V lost 5 bases and J 0 bases, leaving 11 bases between the germline ends. Looked up from germline, CDR1 is LNHDA and CDR2 is SQIVND (reference sequence). CDR3 DNA: TGTGCCAGTAGTTGGACCAGGGGCTCCTACGAGCAGTACTTC. This translates into CASSWTRGSYEQYF. The full variable domain, its missing parts supplied by reference TRBV19 and TRBJ2-7, is DGGITQSPKYLFRKEGQNVTLSCEQNLNHDAMYWYRQDPGQGLRLIYYSQIVNDFQKGDIAEGYSVSREKKESFPLTVTSAQKNPTAFYLCASSWTRGSYEQYFGPGTRLTVT.

The gene calls are TRBV7-2 and TRBJ2-7; D not certain. V lost 3 bases, J lost 1 base, and 4 bases lay in between. The germline V gene has CDR1 SGHTA and CDR2 FQGNSA. The CDR3 covers 12 residues. As DNA, the CDR3 is TGTGCCAGCAGCTTCCCATCCTACGAGCAGTACTTC. Protein: CASSFPSYEQYF.

The CDR3 nucleotides are TGCGCCAGCAGCCACCCCGGACAGGAGAACCTGTACTTC. As protein: CASSHPGQENLYF. The chain recombines TRBV4-1 with TRBJ2-7, with TRBD1 identical over 7 bases. V shed 3 bases and J 12 bases; nucleotides not matched to a gene: 11. The CDR3 runs to 13 residues. CDR1 is MGHRA, CDR2 YSYEKL, per germline.

The chain is built from TRBV28 and TRBJ2-5, with D possibly being TRBD1 (5 bases). The CDR3 loop spans 13 amino acids. The V and J ends lost 8 bases and 0 bases respectively, with 10 bases between them. Germline V gene lookup returns CDR1 MDHEN and CDR2 SYDVKM. Here the CDR3 reads CASRVGHQETQYF. The CDR3 bases are TGTGCCAGCCGAGTGGGGCACCAAGAGACCCAGTACTTC.

This rearrangement joins TRBV4-3 to TRBJ2-7; D is possibly TRBD2 (5 bases). Trimming cost V 1 base and J 0 bases, with 10 bases left between them. Germline assignment: CDR1 LGHNA and CDR2 YSLEER. This CDR3 is built from 15 residues. The CDR3 protein is CASSQGGLPSYEQYF. The CDR3 DNA reads TGCGCCAGCAGCCAAGGAGGGTTACCCTCCTACGAGCAGTACTTC.

This clone is a singleton in its sample. The chain combines TRBV27 with TRBJ2-7; TRBD1 is a possible D gene (6 bases). CDR3 length: 12 amino acids. V was clipped by 4 bases and J by 4 bases, with 8 bases between them. Germline assignment: CDR1 MNHEY and CDR2 SMNVEV (reference sequence). As DNA, the CDR3 is TGTGCCAGCAGTTCCAGGGGATACGAGCAGTACTTC. This translates into CASSSRGYEQYF.

This clone counts as medium-sized. This chain joins TRBV7-9 and TRBJ2-1; D might be TRBD2 (5 bases). V was pared by 7 bases and J by 3 bases, with 10 bases between. Germline loops: CDR1 SEHNR, CDR2 FQNEAQ (reference sequence). CDR3 size: 13 residues. The CDR3 DNA reads as TGTGCCAGCAAGGACGGGAACTACAATGAGCAGTTCTTC. The encoded protein is CASKDGNYNEQFF.

The rearrangement joins TRBV27 to TRBJ2-7, with D possibly being TRBD2 (5 bases). Germline V lookup: CDR1 MNHEY, CDR2 SMNVEV (reference sequence). Trimming took 8 bases from V and 6 from J, leaving 17 bases between them. The CDR3 totals 13 residues. The CDR3 region has the DNA TGTGCCAGCCAATACGGGGTTCTAGGCGAGCAGTACTTC. It yields the protein CASQYGVLGEQYF.

The CDR3 here is CASSLSTGGGTEAFF. The CDR3 DNA reads as TGCGCCAGCAGCTTAAGCACAGGGGGCGGCACTGAAGCTTTCTTT. The gene calls are TRBV5-1 and TRBJ1-1; 9 positions agree with TRBD1. Trimming took 2 bases from V and 4 from J; bases not matched to a gene: 6. CDR1 and CDR2 from the germline V gene are SGHRS and YFSETQ. This CDR3 region has 15 residues.

V is TRBV30 and J is TRBJ2-7, with D perhaps matching TRBD1 (5 bases). This CDR3 spans 14 amino acids. From germline, CDR1 is GTSNPN and CDR2 SVGIG (reference sequence). V lost 0 bases and J 3 bases, leaving 12 bases between the germline ends. The CDR3: CAWSVPVGHYEQYF. The CDR3 region has the DNA TGTGCCTGGAGTGTACCAGTGGGGCACTACGAGCAGTACTTC. Using reference TRBV30 and TRBJ2-7 for the parts outside the CDR3, the full variable domain is SQTIHQWPATLVQPVGSPLSLECTVEGTSNPNLYWYRQAAGRGLQLLFYSVGIGQISSEVPQNLSASRPQDRQFILSSKKLLLSDSGFYLCAWSVPVGHYEQYFGPGTRLTVT.

This clone was observed a few times. V is TRBV5-4 and J is TRBJ2-7; TRBD1 might be the D (6 bases). This CDR3 region has 14 residues. CDR1 and CDR2 (germline): SGHNT, YYREEE (reference sequence). Trimming removed 1 base from V and 5 bases from J, with 13 bases in between. The CDR3 DNA is TGTGCCAGCAGCTTGTACAGGGCGGTTGACGAGCAGTACTTC. It is translated as CASSLYRAVDEQYF. The complete variable domain, with remaining parts taken from reference TRBV5-4 and TRBJ2-7, reads ETGVTQSPTHLIKTRGQQVTLRCSSQSGHNTVSWYQQALGQGPQFIFQYYREEENGRGNFPPRFSGLQFPNYSSELNVNALELDDSALYLCASSLYRAVDEQYFGPGTRLTVT.

J is TRBJ2-1 and V is TRBV9; D is possibly TRBD1 (6 bases). Germline CDR1 is SGDLS and CDR2 is YYNGEE. The ends were cut back, 1 base at V and 5 bases at J, with 19 bases in the middle. CDR3 length: 17 amino acids. CDR3 sequence: CASSVSGTMLHHNEQFF. For the CDR3, the DNA is TGTGCCAGCAGCGTATCCGGGACAATGCTTCATCACAATGAGCAGTTCTTC.

V is TRBV27 and J is TRBJ1-1, with 7 bases identical to TRBD1. The V and J ends lost 6 bases and 4 bases, in that order; junction bases with no gene match: 5. Germline V gene lookup returns CDR1 MNHEY and CDR2 SMNVEV (reference sequence). The CDR3 extends over 13 amino acids. CDR3 nucleotides: TGTGCCAGCAGAATGTCAGGGGGCACTGAAGCTTTCTTT. It yields the protein CASRMSGGTEAFF.

The CDR3 nucleotides read TGTGCCCGGCGGGAAGGGATCGGCTATGGCTACACCTTC. Residues: CARREGIGYGYTF. The chain combines TRBV30 with TRBJ1-2; D gene uncertain. The CDR3 contains 13 residues. V shed 8 bases and J shed 4 bases, with 17 bases lying between them. Germline CDR1 is GTSNPN and CDR2 is SVGIG (reference sequence).

The CDR3 sequence: CASSQEQGRGFEKLFF. CDR3 coding DNA: TGCGCCAGCAGCCAAGAGCAAGGGAGGGGGTTTGAAAAACTGTTTTTT. This rearrangement joins TRBV4-1 to TRBJ1-4; D may be TRBD1 (6 bases). V lost 0 bases and J 7 bases, leaving 15 bases between the germline ends. CDR3 length: 16 residues. The germline gives CDR1 MGHRA, CDR2 YSYEKL.

The genes are TRBV11-2 and TRBJ2-3, with no clear D. CDR3 length: 14 amino acids. Trimming pared 4 bases from V and 0 bases from J, leaving 8 bases between. CDR1 and CDR2 (germline): SGHAT, FQNNGV. The CDR3: CASSSYASTDTQYF. CDR3 nucleotide sequence: TGTGCCAGCAGCTCCTACGCTAGCACAGATACGCAGTATTTT.

The chain couples TRBV19 to TRBJ2-1; the match to TRBD2 covers 9 bases. In germline, CDR1 is LNHDA, CDR2 SQIVND (reference sequence). V was clipped by 9 bases and J by 7 bases; unmatched bases: 10. CDR3 size: 14 residues. In nucleotides, the CDR3 is TGTGCCAGCCTGGATAGCGGGAGAGCGAATGAGCAGTTCTTC. Amino acid sequence: CASLDSGRANEQFF.

V gene TRBV27 combines with J gene TRBJ2-7; 7 bases fit TRBD2. The CDR3 contains 14 residues. Trimming removed 3 bases from V and 2 bases from J; junction bases left unmatched: 4. The germline V gene encodes CDR1 MNHEY and CDR2 SMNVEV (reference sequence). The CDR3 region is CASSLERDAYEQYF. The CDR3 DNA sequence: TGTGCCAGCAGTTTGGAGCGGGACGCCTACGAGCAGTACTTC.

The chain uses TRBV6-6 and TRBJ1-2, with D possibly being TRBD1 (5 bases). This CDR3 has 15 amino acids. Trimming pared 0 bases from V and 8 bases from J, leaving 16 bases between. Germline V CDR1 and CDR2: MNHNY, SVGAGI (reference sequence). This chain's CDR3 is CASSYSYGPKGGYTF. Written as DNA, the CDR3 is TGTGCCAGCAGTTACTCGTACGGGCCTAAGGGGGGCTACACCTTC.

Notes on this clone: Other DNA sequences in this sample translate to the same CDR3. This chain connects TRBV9 to TRBJ2-2; D remains ambiguous. This CDR3 is built from 13 residues. CDR1 SGDLS and CDR2 YYNGEE come from the germline V gene. V was shortened by 3 bases and J by 1 base, with 4 bases between the two germline ends. In nucleotides, the CDR3 is TGTGCCAGCAGCGCCCGGAACACCGGGGAGCTGTTTTTT. This codes for CASSARNTGELFF.

V and J are TRBV7-9 and TRBJ2-7, with a tentative D call TRBD1 (5 bases). The CDR3 runs to 16 residues. Germline V lookup: CDR1 SEHNR, CDR2 FQNEAQ (reference sequence). The V end lost 7 bases, the J end lost 5 bases, and 24 bases lay between the germline ends. CDR3 sequence: CASNLKGQGSPHEQYF. CDR3 sequence (DNA): TGTGCCAGCAATCTAAAGGGGCAGGGTTCCCCCCACGAGCAGTACTTC.

This clone was counted once. The V and J genes are TRBV25-1 and TRBJ2-4, with D maybe TRBD2 (6 bases). This CDR3 is built from 16 residues. Trimming took off 5 bases at V and 1 base at J, with 15 bases between the two ends. The germline V gene has CDR1 MGHDK and CDR2 SYGVNS. The chain's CDR3 is CASSFGGMGAKNIQYF. CDR3 bases: TGTGCCAGCAGTTTTGGCGGGATGGGGGCCAAAAACATTCAGTACTTC.

The gene calls are TRBV19 and TRBJ1-2; 7 bases fit TRBD1. J gave up 5 bases and V 3 bases, and 9 bases lay outside the gene matches. The CDR3 is 15 amino acids. Germline CDR1 and CDR2: LNHDA and SQIVND (reference sequence). This chain's CDR3 is CASSIDEGGGYGYTF. CDR3 DNA: TGTGCCAGTAGTATCGACGAAGGGGGCGGATATGGCTACACCTTC.

The chain has TRBV27 and TRBJ2-2, with 8 bases lining up with TRBD1. The germline V gene encodes CDR1 MNHEY and CDR2 SMNVEV (reference sequence). The trim removed 3 bases at V and 0 bases at J, leaving 0 bases unmatched. The CDR3 is made up of 15 amino acids. The chain's CDR3 is CASSLDRANTGELFF. The CDR3 DNA reads as TGTGCCAGCAGTTTGGACAGGGCGAACACCGGGGAGCTGTTTTTT.